Listed below are T cell receptor beta chains from one sample, sequenced in a study of CD8 T cells in Susac syndrome. Each CDR3 protein is one row after TCRdb ran MiXCR on the immunoSEQ multiplex PCR reads. The table includes hundreds of thousands of distinct CDR3 sequences, approximately 95% detected once. The sequenced sample was CD4+ T cells from PBMCs. Receptors originate from a human donor with multiple sclerosis. Each CDR3 is given without its conserved first and last residue. Fields, in order: CDR3 length, V gene, J gene, CDR3 protein.

11	TRBV5-1	TRBJ2-5	ASSLDMGKTQY
11	TRBV19	TRBJ2-2	ASSTDNTGELF
11	TRBV20-1	TRBJ2-2	SASEQPTGELF
9	TRBV20-1	TRBJ2-1	SARGWVEQF
13	TRBV19	TRBJ2-2	ASTLGQGDTGELF
11	TRBV20-1	TRBJ1-1	SAPQRGLGEAF
9	TRBV14	TRBJ2-5	ASSYFETQY
9	TRBV18	TRBJ2-1	ASSPTDPQF
12	TRBV29-1	TRBJ2-2	SVEARQRTGELF
13	TRBV12-5	TRBJ2-3	ASGRIPGPTDTQY
10	TRBV25-1	TRBJ2-7	ASSDGLSEQY
12	TRBV6-5	TRBJ1-5	ASSSGIQVGPQH
9	TRBV3-1	TRBJ1-6	ASSQGDKLH
11	TRBV5-6	TRBJ1-2	ASSFYRKYGYT
14	TRBV20-1	TRBJ1-2	SARSGGASSLYGYT
9	TRBV30	TRBJ2-7	AWKGEPFLL
13	TRBV6-1	TRBJ1-2	ASSPALGHNYGYT
16	TRBV3-1	TRBJ2-1	ASSQEGALAGYYNEQF
14	TRBV3-1	TRBJ2-2	ASSNGPGGNTGELF
12	TRBV29-1	TRBJ2-7	SVETSADLYEQY
11	TRBV7-2	TRBJ2-2	ASSRYGAGELF
12	TRBV20-1	TRBJ2-7	SARVARSSYEQY
11	TRBV10-2	TRBJ2-7	ASASQDSYEQY
11	TRBV29-1	TRBJ2-2	STDTGNTGELF
13	TRBV6-1	TRBJ2-3	ASSEEGTSTDTQY
13	TRBV13	TRBJ2-7	ASSSSGRAPYEQY
12	TRBV5-4	TRBJ2-3	ASSFGGSTDTQY
11	TRBV30	TRBJ2-7	AWSVIMLGEQY
11	TRBV12-5	TRBJ2-7	ASGNYQTGEQY
13	TRBV9	TRBJ2-3	ASSDSGTSGDTQY
12	TRBV30	TRBJ2-2	AWRHGRGTGELF
13	TRBV7-9	TRBJ1-4	ASSLGPATNEKLF
13	TRBV5-1	TRBJ2-1	ASSPMDRPYNEQF
10	TRBV29-1	TRBJ2-7	SVAGRGYEQY
13	TRBV5-1	TRBJ2-7	ASSLGDTSSYEQY
13	TRBV9	TRBJ1-2	ASSVRDDTGYGYT
9	TRBV29-1	TRBJ1-1	SVLGGTEAF
17	TRBV7-9	TRBJ2-1	ASSSGTSGSFTPMDEQF
11	TRBV5-1	TRBJ2-3	ASSPLVADTQY
14	TRBV6-1	TRBJ2-4	ASSGRTGLAKNIQY
12	TRBV24-1	TRBJ2-3	ATSDPGRTDTQY
10	TRBV29-1	TRBJ1-2	SVDQGPYGYT
11	TRBV29-1	TRBJ1-2	SVEGQVENGYT
12	TRBV4-1	TRBJ1-5	ASSSGDGNQPQH
15	TRBV5-6	TRBJ2-6	ASSLVGGKSGANVLT
12	TRBV27	TRBJ2-7	ASREVLGRDEQY
11	TRBV25-1	TRBJ2-5	ASSEWGWETQY
13	TRBV20-1	TRBJ2-7	SARIGTTLLGEQY
11	TRBV5-6	TRBJ1-2	ASSWGRGNGYT
13	TRBV3-1	TRBJ2-7	ASSQAGTGIYEQY
15	TRBV14	TRBJ2-7	ASSPLSGLQATYEQY
12	TRBV12-3/TRBV12-4	TRBJ1-5	ASSLGQDRQPQH
12	TRBV25-1	TRBJ1-2	ASTEGQGNYGYT